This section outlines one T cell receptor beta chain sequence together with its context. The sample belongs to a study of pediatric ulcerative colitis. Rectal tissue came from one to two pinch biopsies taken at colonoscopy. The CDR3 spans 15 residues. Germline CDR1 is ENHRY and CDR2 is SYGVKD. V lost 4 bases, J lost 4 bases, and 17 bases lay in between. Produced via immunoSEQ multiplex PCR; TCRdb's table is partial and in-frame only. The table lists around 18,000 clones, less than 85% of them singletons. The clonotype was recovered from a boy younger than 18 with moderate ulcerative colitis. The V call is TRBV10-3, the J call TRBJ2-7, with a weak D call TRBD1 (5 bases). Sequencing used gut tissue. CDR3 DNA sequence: TGTGCCATCAGTGCCAGGGCTCCCCTATTTTACGAGCAGTACTTC. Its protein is CAISARAPLFYEQYF.